This T cell receptor (beta chain) was captured in a study of beta chain features in type 1 diabetes. Study-wide results and caveats: The study found moderately but significantly shorter TCRB CDR3s in all four CD4+ subsets of Type 1 diabetes patients.

Each donor gave one heparinised blood draw averaging about 120 mL. Sorted CD4+ subsets: naive, central memory, regulatory, stem cell-like memory (CD45RO/CCR7/CD25/CD127/CD95/CD27 panel). Expressed TCRB transcripts were sequenced, since all the RNA that had been isolated was reverse transcribed. Libraries were prepared by immunoSEQ multiplex PCR; TCRdb keeps only in-frame clonotypes and omits some of them. Here the sample spans fewer than 400,000 clones, 8% being singletons. This clone was seen more than once but under ten times. Its antigen is undetermined. The sequenced material came from central memory CD4+ T cells from blood. This TCR came from a woman aged 18-29 years in good health.

CDR3 region: CASKAGLGEQYF. Written as DNA, the CDR3 is TGTGCCAGCAAGGCTGGTCTAGGCGAGCAGTACTTC. V gene TRBV2 combines with J gene TRBJ2-7; D is unresolved. Germline V gene lookup returns CDR1 SNHLY and CDR2 FYNNEI. V lost 7 bases and J 6 bases, leaving 13 bases between the germline ends. The CDR3 loop spans 12 amino acids.